One sample yielded the 8 T cell receptor beta chains listed below, sequenced in a study of blood T cell repertoires in COVID-19. Assay used: immunoSEQ multiplex PCR; TCRdb lists only in-frame clones, some missing. The data hold some 150,000 clones, with around 84% observed a single time. The sequenced sample was PBMCs or T cells enriched from blood (not recorded which). The receptors stem from a woman between 50 and 59 years old who had been exposed to COVID-19.

The CDR3 sequence is CASRPSGHQETQYF. CDR3 nucleotides: TGTGCCAGCAGGCCTAGCGGGCACCAAGAGACCCAGTACTTC. The chain is built from TRBV6-5 and TRBJ2-5, with 8 positions matching TRBD2. J lost 0 bases, V lost 6 bases, and 3 bases had no gene match. This CDR3 has 14 residues. Germline values: CDR1 MNHEY, CDR2 SVGAGI.

This chain connects TRBV27 to TRBJ2-1; TRBD2 matches 8 bases. The CDR3 totals 17 residues. The V and J ends lost 2 bases and 1 base, in that order; junction bases with no gene match: 7. The germline CDR1 and CDR2 sequences are MNHEY and SMNVEV (reference sequence). For the CDR3, the DNA is TGTGCCAGCAGTTTAACCCAACGGGGGGGTTCCTACAATGAGCAGTTCTTC. This encodes CASSLTQRGGSYNEQFF.

The chain joins TRBV6-5 to TRBJ1-4, with D perhaps TRBD1 (6 bases). Germline V gene lookup returns CDR1 MNHEY and CDR2 SVGAGI. The CDR3 contains 12 residues. V gave up 10 bases and J gave up 8 bases, with 14 bases separating them. Written as DNA, the CDR3 is TGTGCCATAGGACAGTTGCGGGAAAAACTGTTTTTT. It is translated as CAIGQLREKLFF.

This clone was picked up one time. V is TRBV30 and J is TRBJ2-5; 12 bases map to TRBD2. CDR1 and CDR2 (germline): GTSNPN, SVGIG (reference sequence). The CDR3 loop spans 17 amino acids. V lost 4 bases, J lost 4 bases, and 13 bases stayed unmatched. The CDR3 reads CAWTPGLAGQLGETQYF. DNA for the CDR3: TGTGCCTGGACGCCGGGACTAGCGGGCCAACTGGGAGAGACCCAGTACTTC.

DNA for the CDR3: TGTGCCAGCAGCTTAGCCGCGGCAGTTAGCAATCAGCCCCAGCATTTT. Protein sequence: CASSLAAAVSNQPQHF. This chain connects TRBV7-2 to TRBJ1-5; D gene ambiguous. The CDR3 has 16 residues. Germline CDR1 reads SGHTA; CDR2 reads FQGNSA. V was pared by 0 bases and J by 0 bases, with 9 bases between.

The V gene is TRBV4-3, the J gene TRBJ2-7; TRBD1 is a possible D gene (6 bases). Trimming removed 2 bases at V and 0 bases at J, with 14 bases between. The CDR3 runs 16 residues. The V gene's germline CDR1 is LGHNA and CDR2 YSLEER. The DNA for the CDR3 is TGCGCCAGCAGCCAATCTTCCAGGGGAATCTCCTACGAGCAGTACTTC. Translated, it gives CASSQSSRGISYEQYF.

This chain links TRBV19 with TRBJ1-5, with TRBD1 matching 8 bases. The germline V gene has CDR1 LNHDA and CDR2 SQIVND (reference sequence). V gave up 0 bases and J gave up 3 bases; unmatched junction bases: 4. CDR3 length: 16 residues. The CDR3 reads CASSIERTGLNQPQHF. Here the CDR3 DNA reads TGTGCCAGTAGTATAGAAAGGACAGGGCTCAATCAGCCCCAGCATTTT.

V and J are TRBV10-3 and TRBJ2-1; TRBD2 is a possible D gene (5 bases). The ends were cut back, 0 bases at V and 15 bases at J, with 12 bases in the middle. Germline assignment: CDR1 ENHRY and CDR2 SYGVKD. CDR3 length: 12 amino acids. In DNA, the CDR3 is TGTGCCATCAGTGAGTCTGGACTGGTGGGGTTCTTC. Protein product: CAISESGLVGFF.